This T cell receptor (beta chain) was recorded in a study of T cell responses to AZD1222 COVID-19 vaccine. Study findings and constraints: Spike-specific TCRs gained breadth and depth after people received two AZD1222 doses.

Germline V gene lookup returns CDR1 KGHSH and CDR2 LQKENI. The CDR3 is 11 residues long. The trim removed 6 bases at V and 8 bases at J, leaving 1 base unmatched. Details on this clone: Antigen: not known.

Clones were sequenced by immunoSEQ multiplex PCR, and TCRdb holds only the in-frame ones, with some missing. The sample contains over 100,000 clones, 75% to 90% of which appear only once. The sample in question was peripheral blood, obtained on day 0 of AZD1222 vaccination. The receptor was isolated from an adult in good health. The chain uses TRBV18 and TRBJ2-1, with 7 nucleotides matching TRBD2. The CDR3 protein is CASSTSDEQFF. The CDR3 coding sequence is TGTGCCAGCTCCACTAGCGATGAGCAGTTCTTC.